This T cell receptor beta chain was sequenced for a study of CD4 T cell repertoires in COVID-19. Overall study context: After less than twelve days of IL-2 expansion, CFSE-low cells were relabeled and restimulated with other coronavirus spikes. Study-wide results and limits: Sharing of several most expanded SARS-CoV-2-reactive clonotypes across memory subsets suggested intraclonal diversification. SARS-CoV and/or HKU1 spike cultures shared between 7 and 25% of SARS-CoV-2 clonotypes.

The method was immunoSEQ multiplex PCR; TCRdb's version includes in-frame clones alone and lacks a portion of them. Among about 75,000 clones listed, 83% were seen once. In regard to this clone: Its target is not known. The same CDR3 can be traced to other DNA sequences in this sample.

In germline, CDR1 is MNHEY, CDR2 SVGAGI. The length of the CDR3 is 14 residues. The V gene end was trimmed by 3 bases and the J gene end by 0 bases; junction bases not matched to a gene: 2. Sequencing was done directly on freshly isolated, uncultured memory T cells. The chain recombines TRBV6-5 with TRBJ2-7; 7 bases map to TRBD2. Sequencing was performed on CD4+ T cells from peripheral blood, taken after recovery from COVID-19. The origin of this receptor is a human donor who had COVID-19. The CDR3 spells CASSYTSDSYEQYF. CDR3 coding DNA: TGTGCCAGCAGTTATACTAGCGACTCCTACGAGCAGTACTTC.